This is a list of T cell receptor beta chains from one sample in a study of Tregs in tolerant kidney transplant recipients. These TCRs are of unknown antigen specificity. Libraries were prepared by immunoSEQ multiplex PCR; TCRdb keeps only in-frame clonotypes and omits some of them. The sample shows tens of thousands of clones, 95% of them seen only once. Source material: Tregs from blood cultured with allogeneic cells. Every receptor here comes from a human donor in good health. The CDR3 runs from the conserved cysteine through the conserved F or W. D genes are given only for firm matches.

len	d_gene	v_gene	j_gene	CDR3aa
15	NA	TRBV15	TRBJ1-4	CATSRAKVGSEKLFF
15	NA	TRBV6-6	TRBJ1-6	CASSPLGSGDSPLHF
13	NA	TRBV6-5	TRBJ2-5	CASTPSGRETQYF
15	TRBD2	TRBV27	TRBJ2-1	CASSLDSGRDTRGFF
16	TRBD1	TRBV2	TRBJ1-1	CASGADRVSKNTEAFF
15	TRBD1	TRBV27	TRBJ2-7	CASSLSWTGNYEQYF
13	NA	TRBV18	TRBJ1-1	CASSPGDRSEAFF
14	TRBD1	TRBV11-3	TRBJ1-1	CASSSGQGPTEAFF
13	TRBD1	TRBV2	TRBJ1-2	CASLWGQGKHYTF
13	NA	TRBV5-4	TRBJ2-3	CASSPPSTDTQYF
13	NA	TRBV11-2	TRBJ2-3	CASSSGPGDTQYF
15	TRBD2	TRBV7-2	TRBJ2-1	CASSFQGAGDNEQFF
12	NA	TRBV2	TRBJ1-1	CASETGPTEAFF
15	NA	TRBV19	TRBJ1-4	CASSITAGSYEKLFF
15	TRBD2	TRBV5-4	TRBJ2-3	CASSPLAGVRDTQYF
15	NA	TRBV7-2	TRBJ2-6	CASSITSSGANVLTF
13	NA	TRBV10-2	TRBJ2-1	CASRASSYNEQFF
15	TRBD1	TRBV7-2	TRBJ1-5	CASSLGGAGGRPQHF
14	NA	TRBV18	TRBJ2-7	CASSPSGTSYEQYF
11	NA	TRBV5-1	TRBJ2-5	CASSLRQATYF
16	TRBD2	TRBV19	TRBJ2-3	CASSPQTSGGRDTQYF
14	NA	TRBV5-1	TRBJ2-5	CASSWPGRQETQYF
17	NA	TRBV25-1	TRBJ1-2	CASRPALGDSSLYGYTF
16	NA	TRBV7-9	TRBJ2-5	CASSPPNRVGGETQYF
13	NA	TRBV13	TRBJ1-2	CASSLGQGYGYTF
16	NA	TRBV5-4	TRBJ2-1	CASSLGGDHLGNEQFF
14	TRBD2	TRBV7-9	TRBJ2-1	CASSPSGAYNEQFF
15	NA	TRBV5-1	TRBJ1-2	CASSLVAGTNYGYTF
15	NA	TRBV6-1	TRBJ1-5	CASSEVVSRNQPQHF
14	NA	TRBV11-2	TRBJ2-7	CASSPNPGAYEQYF
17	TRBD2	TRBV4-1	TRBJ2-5	CASSQDQSGGGWETQYF
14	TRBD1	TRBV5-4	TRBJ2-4	CASSPQQGANIQYF
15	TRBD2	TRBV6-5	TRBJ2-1	CASSYGLAGVHEQFF
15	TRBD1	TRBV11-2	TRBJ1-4	CASSPHRQGSEKLFF
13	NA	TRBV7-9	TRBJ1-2	CASSLGGRGGYTF
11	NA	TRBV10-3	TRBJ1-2	CAIMNGEGYTF
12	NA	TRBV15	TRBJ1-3	CATSRAGNTIYF
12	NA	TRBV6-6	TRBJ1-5	CASSYRDPAQHF
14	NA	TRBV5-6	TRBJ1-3	CASSFRGPGNTIYF
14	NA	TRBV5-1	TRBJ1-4	CASSLGSANEKLFF
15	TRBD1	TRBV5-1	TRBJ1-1	CASSLTLDRGTEAFF
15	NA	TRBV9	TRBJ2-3	CASSVVSTSTDTQYF
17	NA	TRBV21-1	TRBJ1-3	CASSKVFEGAGGNTIYF
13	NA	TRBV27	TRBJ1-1	CASRRQWSTEAFF
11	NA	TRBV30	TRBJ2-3	CAWGPLSTQYF
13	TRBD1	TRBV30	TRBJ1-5	CAWSVTGDQPQHF
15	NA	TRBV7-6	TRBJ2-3	CASSLSGYSTDTQYF
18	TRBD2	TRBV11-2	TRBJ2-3	CASSLTGLAGPSTDTQYF
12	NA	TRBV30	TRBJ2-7	CAWSRGSGEQYF
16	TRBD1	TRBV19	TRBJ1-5	CASSSSRGRGNQPQHF
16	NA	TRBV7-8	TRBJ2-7	CASSLKYQGLSQEQYF
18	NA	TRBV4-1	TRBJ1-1	CASSQETVRGAGRTEAFF
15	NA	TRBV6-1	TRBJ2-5	CASSVSGGGEETQYF
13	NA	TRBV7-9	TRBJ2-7	CASSRNAGHEQYF
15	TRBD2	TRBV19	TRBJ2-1	CASKVSGSSYNEQFF
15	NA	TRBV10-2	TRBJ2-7	CASSGRGDLSYEQYF